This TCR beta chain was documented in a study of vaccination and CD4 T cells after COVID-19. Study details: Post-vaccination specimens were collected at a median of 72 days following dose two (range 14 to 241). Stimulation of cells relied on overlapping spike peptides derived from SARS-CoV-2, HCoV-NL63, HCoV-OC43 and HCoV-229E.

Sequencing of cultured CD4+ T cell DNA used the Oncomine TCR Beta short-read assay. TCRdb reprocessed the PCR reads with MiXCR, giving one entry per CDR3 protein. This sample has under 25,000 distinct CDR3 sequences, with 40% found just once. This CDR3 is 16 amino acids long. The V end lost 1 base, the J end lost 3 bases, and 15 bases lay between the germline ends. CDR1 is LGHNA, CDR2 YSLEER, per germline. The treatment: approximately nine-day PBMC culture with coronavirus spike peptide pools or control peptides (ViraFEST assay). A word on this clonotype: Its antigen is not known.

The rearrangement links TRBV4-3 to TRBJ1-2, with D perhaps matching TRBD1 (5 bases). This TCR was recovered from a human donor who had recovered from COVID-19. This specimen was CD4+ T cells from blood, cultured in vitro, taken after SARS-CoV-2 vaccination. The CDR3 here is CASSQGGWGGDYGYTF. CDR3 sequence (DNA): TGCGCCAGCAGCCAAGGGGGGTGGGGCGGGGACTATGGCTACACCTTC.